A selection of T cell receptor beta chains follows, all from one sample in a study of monozygotic twins with cystic fibrosis. The protocol was immunoSEQ multiplex PCR, while the TCRdb copy is restricted to in-frame clones and leaves out a portion. The repertoire holds some 20,000 clones, approximately 96% seen once, with under 2.5% in the top ten. The sequencing input was blood. The receptors were gathered from a woman between 25 and 40 years old with cystic fibrosis. CDR3s leave out the opening cysteine and the closing phenylalanine or tryptophan.

CDR3: ASSGVSGQGAYEQY
J: TRBJ2-7
V: TRBV9

CDR3: ASKKGGDTGELF
J: TRBJ2-2
V: TRBV5-4

CDR3: ASSSTSGGYEQY
J: TRBJ2-7
V: TRBV19

CDR3: ASSDPLAGGLNEQF
J: TRBJ2-1
V: TRBV10-2

CDR3: ASSLVAGGPLDTQY
J: TRBJ2-3
V: TRBV7-2

CDR3: ASSLVETKETQY
J: TRBJ2-5
V: TRBV7-8

CDR3: AISEPPGFSAQY
J: TRBJ2-5
V: TRBV10-3

CDR3: ASSLGPTDTQY
J: TRBJ2-3
V: TRBV5-4

CDR3: ASSLGAGDYTEAF
J: TRBJ1-1
V: TRBV5-1

CDR3: ASSSRPSGVVGDGYT
J: TRBJ1-2
V: TRBV5-6

CDR3: ASSPGQGNRDNEKLF
J: TRBJ1-4
V: TRBV18

CDR3: ASSQDSGGAYEQY
J: TRBJ2-7
V: TRBV4-2

CDR3: ASSPSGVADTQY
J: TRBJ2-3
V: TRBV5-1

CDR3: ASSLAFPSLNTQY
J: TRBJ2-5
V: TRBV7-9

CDR3: ASSGPTPFSGGFSYEQY
J: TRBJ2-7
V: TRBV9

CDR3: ASSLDSQGPLH
J: TRBJ1-6
V: TRBV5-4